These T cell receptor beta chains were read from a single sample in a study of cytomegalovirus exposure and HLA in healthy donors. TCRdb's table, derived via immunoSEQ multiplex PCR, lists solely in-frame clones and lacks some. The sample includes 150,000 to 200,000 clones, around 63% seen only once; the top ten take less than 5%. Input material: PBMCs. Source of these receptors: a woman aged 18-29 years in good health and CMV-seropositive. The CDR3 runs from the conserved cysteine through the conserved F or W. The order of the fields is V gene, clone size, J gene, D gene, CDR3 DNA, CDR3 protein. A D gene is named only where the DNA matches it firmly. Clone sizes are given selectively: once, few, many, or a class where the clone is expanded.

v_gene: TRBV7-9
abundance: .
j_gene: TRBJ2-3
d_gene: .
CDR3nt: TGTGCCAGCAGCACCCCCGGAGAATCTAGCACAGATACGCAGTATTTT
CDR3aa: CASSTPGESSTDTQYF

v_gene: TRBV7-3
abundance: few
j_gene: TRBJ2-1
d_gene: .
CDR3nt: TGTGCCAGCAGCTTAACTAGCGGCCCCTACAATGAGCAGTTCTTC
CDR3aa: CASSLTSGPYNEQFF

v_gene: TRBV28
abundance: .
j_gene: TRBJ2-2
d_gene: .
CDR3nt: TGTGCCAGCAGCGGAACAGGGTACACCGGGGAGCTGTTTTTT
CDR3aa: CASSGTGYTGELFF

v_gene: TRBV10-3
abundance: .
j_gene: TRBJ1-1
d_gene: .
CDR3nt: TGTGCCATCCAGGCTTTGAACACTGAAGCTTTCTTT
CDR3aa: CAIQALNTEAFF

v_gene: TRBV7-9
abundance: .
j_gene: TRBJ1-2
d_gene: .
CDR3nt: TGTGCCAGCAGCTTATCTCGGCAGGGTGGTGCGGTCTATGGCTACACCTTC
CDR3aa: CASSLSRQGGAVYGYTF

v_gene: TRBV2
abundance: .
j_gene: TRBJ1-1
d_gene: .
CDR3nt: TGTGCCAGCAGTGTGGACAAGAACACTGAAGCTTTCTTT
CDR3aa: CASSVDKNTEAFF

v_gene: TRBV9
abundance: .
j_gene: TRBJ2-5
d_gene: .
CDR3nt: TGTGCCAGCAGCGCCGGACTACCTGGTGGTGGGGAGACCCAGTACTTC
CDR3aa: CASSAGLPGGGETQYF

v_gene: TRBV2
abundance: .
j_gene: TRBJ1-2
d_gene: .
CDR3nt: TGTGCCAGCAGTGAATGGGGGGATGGTTTGGACGGCTACACCTTC
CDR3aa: CASSEWGDGLDGYTF

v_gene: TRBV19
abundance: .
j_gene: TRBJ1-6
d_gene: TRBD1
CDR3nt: TGTGCCAGTAGAATACAGGGGGCCAATTCACCCCTCCACTTT
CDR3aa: CASRIQGANSPLHF

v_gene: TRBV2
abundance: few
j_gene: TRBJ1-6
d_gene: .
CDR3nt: TGTGCCAGCAGTGCAGGTTGGGACTCGGATAATTCACCCCTCCACTTT
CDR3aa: CASSAGWDSDNSPLHF

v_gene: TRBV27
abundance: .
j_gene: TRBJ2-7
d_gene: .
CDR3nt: TGTGCCAGCAGCTCAGGAAGCGAGCAGTACTTC
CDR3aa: CASSSGSEQYF

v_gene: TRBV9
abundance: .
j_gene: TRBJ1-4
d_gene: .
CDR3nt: TGTGCCAGCAGCGAAGAAACAGGGTGGGGTGAAAAACTGTTTTTT
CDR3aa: CASSEETGWGEKLFF

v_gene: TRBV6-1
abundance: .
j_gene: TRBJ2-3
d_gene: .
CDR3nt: TGTGCCAGCAGTGAGGGACTCACCGTCACAGATACGCAGTATTTT
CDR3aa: CASSEGLTVTDTQYF

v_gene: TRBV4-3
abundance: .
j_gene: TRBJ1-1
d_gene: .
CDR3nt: TGCGCCAGCAGCCATAGACAGCTAGGAAACACTGAAGCTTTCTTT
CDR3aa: CASSHRQLGNTEAFF

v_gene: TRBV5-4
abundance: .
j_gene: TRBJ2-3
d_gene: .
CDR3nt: TGTGCCAGCAGCTATATTAGCGACGGGGGAAGCACAGATACGCAGTATTTT
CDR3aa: CASSYISDGGSTDTQYF

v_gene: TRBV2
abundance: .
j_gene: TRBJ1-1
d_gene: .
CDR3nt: TGTGCCAGCAGTGAGGAGACAGGCTTAGAAGCTTTCTTT
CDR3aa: CASSEETGLEAFF

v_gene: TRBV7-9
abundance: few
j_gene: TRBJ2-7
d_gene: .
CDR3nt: TGTGCCAGCAGCTTTTCAGAGCGCCCCTACGAGCAGTACTTC
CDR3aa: CASSFSERPYEQYF

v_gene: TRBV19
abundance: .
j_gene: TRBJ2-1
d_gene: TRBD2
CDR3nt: TGTGCCAGTAGTGTGGGTGGGACTAGTCGGTTCTTC
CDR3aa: CASSVGGTSRFF

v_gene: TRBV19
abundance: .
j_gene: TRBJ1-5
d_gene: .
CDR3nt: TGTGCCAGTAACCTTCAGGGATATAGCAATCAGCCCCAGCATTTT
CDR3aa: CASNLQGYSNQPQHF

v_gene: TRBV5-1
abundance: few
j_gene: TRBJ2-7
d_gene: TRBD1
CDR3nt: TGCGCCAGCAGCTTACTTGGACAGGCGAGCTCCTACGAGCAGTACTTC
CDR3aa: CASSLLGQASSYEQYF

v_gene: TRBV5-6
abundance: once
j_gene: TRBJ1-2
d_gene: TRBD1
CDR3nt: TGTGCCAGCAGCGGGACAGGGGGAAACTATGGCTACACCTTC
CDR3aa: CASSGTGGNYGYTF

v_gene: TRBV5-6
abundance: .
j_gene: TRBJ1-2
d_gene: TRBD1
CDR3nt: TGTGCCAGCAGCTTGAATCCCAACAGGGGCCCTTACTACACCTTC
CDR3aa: CASSLNPNRGPYYTF

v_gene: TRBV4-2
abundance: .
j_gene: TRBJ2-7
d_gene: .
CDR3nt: TGTGCCAGCAGCCAAGATCTATTAGTCGGCTCCTACGAGCAGTACTTC
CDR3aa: CASSQDLLVGSYEQYF

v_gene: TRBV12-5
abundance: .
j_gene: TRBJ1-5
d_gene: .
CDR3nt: TGTGCTAGTGGTTTGGGACAGAATCAGCCCCAGCATTTT
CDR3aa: CASGLGQNQPQHF

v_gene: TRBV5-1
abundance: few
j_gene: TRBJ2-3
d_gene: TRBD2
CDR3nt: TGCGCCAGCAGAAAACCAGCGGGAGATCTCACAGATACGCAGTATTTT
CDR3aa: CASRKPAGDLTDTQYF

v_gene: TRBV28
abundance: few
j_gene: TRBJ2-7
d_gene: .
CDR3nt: TGTGCCAGCAGCCTCAGCGGAGTTGGCGACGAGCAGTACTTC
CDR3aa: CASSLSGVGDEQYF

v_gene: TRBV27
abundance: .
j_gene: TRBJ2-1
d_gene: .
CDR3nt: TGTGCCAGCAGTTTAAAAGCGGGCTCCTACAATGAGCAGTTCTTC
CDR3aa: CASSLKAGSYNEQFF

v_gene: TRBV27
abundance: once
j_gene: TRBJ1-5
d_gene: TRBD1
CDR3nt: TGTGCCAGCAGTCTGACAGGGTTGAATCAGCCCCAGCATTTT
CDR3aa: CASSLTGLNQPQHF

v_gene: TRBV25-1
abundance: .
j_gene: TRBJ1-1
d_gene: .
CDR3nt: TGTGCCAGCAGTGACCTACTAACAGGATCGAACACTGAAGCTTTCTTT
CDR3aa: CASSDLLTGSNTEAFF

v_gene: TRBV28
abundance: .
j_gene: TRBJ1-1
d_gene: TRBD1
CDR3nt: TGTGCCAGCAGTTTATCAGGGGGTGAAGCTTTCTTT
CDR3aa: CASSLSGGEAFF

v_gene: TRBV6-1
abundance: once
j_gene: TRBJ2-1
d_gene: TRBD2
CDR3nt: TGTGCCAGCAGTGCCTGGACTAGCGGTGACAATGAGCAGTTCTTC
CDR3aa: CASSAWTSGDNEQFF

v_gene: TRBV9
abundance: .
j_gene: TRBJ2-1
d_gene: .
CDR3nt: TGTGCCAGCAGCTTCTCCGTTCATGAGCAGTTCTTC
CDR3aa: CASSFSVHEQFF

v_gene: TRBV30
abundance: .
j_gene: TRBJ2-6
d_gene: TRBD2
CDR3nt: TGTGCCTGGAGGAGCGGGAGGGGGTGGTTAGGTGGGGCCAACGTCCTGACTTTC
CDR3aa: CAWRSGRGWLGGANVLTF

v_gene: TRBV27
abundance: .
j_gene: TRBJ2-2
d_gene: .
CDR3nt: TGTGCCAGCAGTTACCGCAGGTCTACCGGGGAGCTGTTTTTT
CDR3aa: CASSYRRSTGELFF

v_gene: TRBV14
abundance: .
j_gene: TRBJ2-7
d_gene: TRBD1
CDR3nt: TGTGCCAGCAGACCCTCGGGACAGCCCGGCGAGCAGTACTTC
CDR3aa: CASRPSGQPGEQYF

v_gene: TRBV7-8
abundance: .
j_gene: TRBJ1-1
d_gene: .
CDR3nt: TGTGCCAGCAGCTTAGAGGGGGTCTATGAAGCTTTCTTT
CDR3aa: CASSLEGVYEAFF

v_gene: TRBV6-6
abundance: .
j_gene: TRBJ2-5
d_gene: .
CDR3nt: TGTGCCAGCAGTTACTCGACGGTCGGGTTGGAGGCCCAGTACTTC
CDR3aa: CASSYSTVGLEAQYF

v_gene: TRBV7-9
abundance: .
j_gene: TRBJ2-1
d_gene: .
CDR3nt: TGTGCCAGCAGTTTCGGGATTCCTCTCTACAATGAGCAGTTCTTC
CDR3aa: CASSFGIPLYNEQFF